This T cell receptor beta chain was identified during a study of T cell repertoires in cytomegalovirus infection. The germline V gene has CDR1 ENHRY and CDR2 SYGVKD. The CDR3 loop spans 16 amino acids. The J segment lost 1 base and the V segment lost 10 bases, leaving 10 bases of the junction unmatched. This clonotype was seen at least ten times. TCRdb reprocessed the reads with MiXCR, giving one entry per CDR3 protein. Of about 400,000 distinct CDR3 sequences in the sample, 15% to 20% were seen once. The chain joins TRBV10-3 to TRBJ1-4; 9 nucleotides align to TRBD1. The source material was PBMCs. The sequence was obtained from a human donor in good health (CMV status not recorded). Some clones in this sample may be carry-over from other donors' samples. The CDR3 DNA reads TGTGCCAACTCACCCGGGACAGGGATAACTAATGAAAAACTGTTTTTT. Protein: CANSPGTGITNEKLFF.